This T cell receptor beta chain came from a study of blood T cell repertoires in COVID-19. Study summary: Some COVID-19 samples were acute and others convalescent; all came from the United States, Italy and Spain.

Participants were aged about 18 to 100 years from about two dozen US areas. Either two negative PCRs, clearance, or symptom resolution qualified Cohort 3 donors as recovered. Losses at the gene ends were 5 bases for V and 7 bases for J; bases not matched to a gene: 3. CDR3 length: 13 amino acids. CDR1 PRHDT and CDR2 FYEKMQ come from the germline V gene (reference sequence). Authors' methods: Using reference gene primer amplification, nucleated cell counts were estimated. Assay used: immunoSEQ multiplex PCR; TCRdb lists only in-frame clones, some missing. D and trimming come from the DNA, and the V and J calls and clone size come from that table. The repertoire holds some 390,000 clones, with 75% to 90% as singletons.

The specimen sequenced was PBMCs or T cells enriched from blood (not recorded which). The chain uses TRBV13 and TRBJ1-2; 11 nucleotides agree with TRBD1. This TCR came from a young man who had recovered from COVID-19. CDR3 protein: CASSTGQGGGYTF. The CDR3 DNA is TGTGCCAGCAGCACGGGACAGGGGGGTGGCTACACCTTC.